The 14 T cell receptor beta chains in this list originate from one sample, sequenced in a study of shared clonotypes between healthy human individuals (dated by TCRdb to about 2020). The library was prepared using the immunoSEQ multiplex PCR assay. The immuneACCESS repertoire file appears here via TCRdb, limited to in-frame rearrangements. These files lack a portion of the clones; in checked studies, under half of the deficit traces to unresolved V genes, and the cause of the others is not known. Across this sample there are approximately 1.4 million clones, with 98% seen only once. The top ten clones comprise around 0.45% of the sample. The source material was naive CD4+ T cells sorted from blood. In light of the paper, this sample's cell subset or site label describes: CD45RA+ positively selected. These receptors originate from a man aged 25 to 45 in good health.

The V gene is TRBV29-1, the J gene TRBJ2-3; D tentatively fits TRBD1 or TRBD2 (6 bases each). The germline V and J ends were trimmed by 5 bases and 2 bases, with 14 bases remaining between them. Germline CDR1 is SQVTM and CDR2 is ANQGSEA. This CDR3 has 14 residues. For the CDR3, the DNA is TGCAGCGTTACCCCGGGGGCCTTCACAGATACGCAGTATTTT. As protein: CSVTPGAFTDTQYF.

This sequence joins TRBV7-8 and TRBJ1-1; D remains unclear. Germline CDR1 is SGHVS and CDR2 is FQNEAQ. Trimming took 2 bases from V and 4 from J, leaving 11 bases between them. The length of the CDR3 is 14 residues. CDR3 in amino acids: CASSLRPGGTEAFF. The CDR3 DNA is TGTGCCAGCAGCTTACGGCCAGGTGGCACTGAAGCTTTCTTT.

This chain uses TRBV29-1 with TRBJ1-4; D is possibly TRBD1 (5 bases). Trimming took 6 bases from V and 5 from J, leaving 16 bases between them. The CDR3 has 14 amino acids. Germline V gene data show CDR1 as SQVTM and CDR2 as ANQGSEA. The CDR3: CSVHHTGGNEKLFF. The CDR3 nucleotides are TGCAGCGTCCACCATACAGGAGGCAATGAAAAACTGTTTTTT.

This clone was seen only once. The J gene is TRBJ1-2, the V gene TRBV6-5; the D gene is possibly TRBD1 (6 bases). The CDR3 length is 14 residues. Germline V CDR1 and CDR2: MNHEY, SVGAGI. Trimming stripped 2 bases from V and 6 bases from J, with 13 bases between. The CDR3 spells CASSYPSAGDGYTF. CDR3 DNA: TGTGCCAGCAGTTACCCTTCGGCAGGGGATGGCTACACCTTC.

The count of this clone is one. The chain couples TRBV6-5 to TRBJ2-1; 9 nucleotides agree with TRBD2. This CDR3 contains 15 residues. CDR1 and CDR2 from the germline V gene are MNHEY and SVGAGI. V gave up 0 bases and J gave up 5 bases; unmatched junction bases: 2. CDR3 sequence reads: CASSYSGTSNNEQFF. For the CDR3, the DNA is TGTGCCAGCAGTTACTCCGGGACTAGCAACAATGAGCAGTTCTTC.

The chain is built from TRBV29-1 and TRBJ2-2; D gene ambiguous. This CDR3 has 12 amino acids. V was shortened by 4 bases and J by 9 bases, with 12 bases between the two germline ends. Germline V gene sequence: CDR1 SQVTM, CDR2 ANQGSEA. The CDR3 DNA reads TGCAGCGTTGGTCTAGGGATGAGGGAGCTGTTTTTT. Its translation: CSVGLGMRELFF.

This clone was counted a single time. Sequence at one end of the junction differs from germline and may be a read error. V is TRBV5-1 and J is TRBJ1-1; 8 bases map to TRBD1. The CDR3 runs to 17 residues. Germline V lookup: CDR1 SGHRS, CDR2 YFSETQ. This CDR3 is CASSPTGGRPQNTGAFF. The DNA of the CDR3 is TGCGCCAGCAGCCCTACAGGGGGTCGGCCCCAAAACACTGGAGCTTTCTTT.

The chain employs TRBV30 and TRBJ2-3, with D perhaps being TRBD1 or TRBD2 (5 bases each). Germline CDR1 reads GTSNPN; CDR2 reads SVGIG (reference sequence). This CDR3 is built from 13 residues. V gave up 1 base and J gave up 10 bases, with 15 bases separating them. CDR3 bases: TGTGCCTGGAGTGGGAGGAAGGGGCTGTCGCAGTATTTT. Translating gives CAWSGRKGLSQYF.

V and J are TRBV7-2 and TRBJ2-7; 7 bases match TRBD1. The CDR3 extends over 15 amino acids. CDR1 and CDR2 (germline): SGHTA, FQGNSA. V lost 4 bases and J lost 2; bases outside the gene matches: 8. In DNA, the CDR3 is TGTGCCAGCAGCTCGACAGGGAAGAGTGCCTACGAGCAGTACTTC. Encoded protein: CASSSTGKSAYEQYF.

V and J are TRBV4-2 and TRBJ2-1; D not resolved. The CDR3 has 16 residues. Trimming took 0 bases from V and 1 from J, leaving 10 bases between them. Germline CDR1 reads LGHNA; CDR2 reads YNFKEQ. The DNA of the CDR3 is TGTGCCAGCAGCCAAGAACACGTACTATCCTACAATGAGCAGTTCTTC. Its translation: CASSQEHVLSYNEQFF.

CDR3 bases: TGTGCCAGCAGCCTAACCAGGGGGCCTAGCACAGATACGCAGTATTTT. Encoded protein: CASSLTRGPSTDTQYF. V and J are TRBV4-2 and TRBJ2-3; 8 bases map to TRBD1. CDR3 size: 16 residues. Looked up from germline, CDR1 is LGHNA and CDR2 is YNFKEQ. The V gene end was trimmed by 4 bases and the J gene end by 0 bases; junction bases not matched to a gene: 6.

This clone was seen just once. J is TRBJ2-1 and V is TRBV6-5; TRBD1 is a possible D gene (5 bases). The germline gives CDR1 MNHEY, CDR2 SVGAGI. This CDR3 region has 15 residues. V lost 2 bases and J lost 6, with 14 bases in between. The CDR3 bases are TGTGCCAGCAGTTACGGGGCTAGTCTTCCCAATGAGCAGTTCTTC. Translation: CASSYGASLPNEQFF.

This chain connects TRBV28 to TRBJ2-7, with D perhaps given as TRBD1 or TRBD2 (5 bases each). The CDR3 contains 15 residues. Germline assignment: CDR1 MDHEN and CDR2 SYDVKM. Deletions cut 6 bases from V and 0 bases from J, with 15 bases between. DNA of the CDR3: TGTGCCAGCAGACCTTATCTGGGGGACTCCTACGAGCAGTACTTC. This sequence encodes CASRPYLGDSYEQYF. Full variable domain (outside the CDR3, taken from reference TRBV28 and TRBJ2-7): DVKVTQSSRYLVKRTGEKVFLECVQDMDHENMFWYRQDPGLGLRLIYFSYDVKMKEKGDIPEGYSVSREKKERFSLILESASTNQTSMYLCASRPYLGDSYEQYFGPGTRLTVT.

The rearrangement links TRBV30 to TRBJ1-1, with 8 bases identical to TRBD1. The CDR3 is 14 amino acids. Germline V gene sequence: CDR1 GTSNPN, CDR2 SVGIG (reference sequence). J was trimmed by 4 bases and V by 8 bases; bases with no gene match: 12. CDR3 nucleotide sequence: TGTGCCGTGAGCGGACAGGGATCCCGCACTGAAGCTTTCTTT. Protein: CAVSGQGSRTEAFF.